The rows below give T cell receptor beta chains drawn from one sample of a study of T cells in Graves' hyperthyroidism and ophthalmopathy. TCRdb re-derived calls from the multiplex PCR reads in MiXCR, one entry per CDR3 protein. The top ten clones hold around 31% of a sample with fewer than 300,000 distinct CDR3 sequences, roughly 15% of them seen once. The sequencing sample was made of blood. These receptors came from a woman in her forties or fifties with Graves' hyperthyroidism that later progressed to Graves' ophthalmopathy. Each CDR3 is given with its conserved first and last residue. D genes are given only for firm matches. Size is stated for part of the rows, as once, few or many counts, or as a class when the clone is expanded.

d_gene,j_gene,v_gene,abundance,CDR3aa,CDR3nt
NA,TRBJ1-6,TRBV7-2,NA,CASSLVQNSPLHF,TGTGCCAGCAGCTTAGTGCAGAATTCACCCCTCCACTTT
TRBD1,TRBJ2-3,TRBV15,many,CATRPGQGKRRDTDTQYF,TGTGCCACCAGACCTGGACAGGGGAAACGGCGGGATACAGATACGCAGTATTTT
TRBD1,TRBJ1-1,TRBV6-2/TRBV6-3,NA,CASSSGTETTEAFF,TGTGCCAGCAGTTCCGGGACAGAGACCACTGAAGCTTTCTTT
NA,TRBJ1-2,TRBV28,NA,CASSLLGGERGYTF,TGTGCCAGCAGTTTATTGGGGGGCGAACGGGGCTACACCTTC
TRBD2,TRBJ2-5,TRBV11-1,many,CASSFSSGSGQETQYF,TGTGCCAGCAGCTTTTCTAGCGGGAGTGGCCAAGAGACCCAGTACTTC
NA,TRBJ2-4,TRBV12-3/TRBV12-4,NA,CASSNRGAKNIQYF,TGTGCCAGCAGCAATCGGGGGGCCAAAAACATTCAGTACTTC
TRBD2,TRBJ2-5,TRBV19,few,CASSVGTSGSFLETQYF,TGTGCCAGTAGTGTGGGGACTAGCGGGAGTTTTCTAGAGACCCAGTACTTC
NA,TRBJ1-5,TRBV19,NA,CASSPLLGSPQPQHF,TGTGCCAGTAGCCCCCTTTTGGGGAGTCCCCAGCCCCAGCATTTT
TRBD2,TRBJ2-3,TRBV12-3/TRBV12-4,many,CASSLSQIGGRADTQYF,TGTGCCAGCAGTCTAAGTCAAATTGGGGGGAGGGCGGATACGCAGTATTTT
TRBD1,TRBJ1-5,TRBV3-1,many,CASSRGTGLGQPQHF,TGTGCCAGCAGCCGCGGGACAGGGCTGGGACAGCCCCAGCATTTT
NA,TRBJ2-7,TRBV7-6,NA,CASSPYPQGNYEQYF,TGTGCCAGCAGCCCATACCCTCAGGGGAACTACGAGCAGTACTTC
NA,TRBJ1-1,TRBV7-9,many,CASRNRALNTEAFF,TGTGCCAGCAGGAACAGGGCCCTGAACACTGAAGCTTTCTTT
NA,TRBJ1-2,TRBV18,NA,CASSPDANYGHTF,TGTGCCAGCTCACCAGATGCTAACTATGGCCACACCTTC
TRBD2,TRBJ2-1,TRBV10-1,few,CASSGLASSNEQFF,TGCGCCAGCAGTGGACTAGCTTCTAGCAATGAGCAGTTCTTC
NA,TRBJ1-1,TRBV12-3/TRBV12-4,many,CASSRGPYTEAFF,TGTGCCAGCAGCCGGGGACCCTACACTGAAGCTTTCTTT
NA,TRBJ2-7,TRBV7-9,many,CASSLVEAGTYEQYF,TGTGCCAGCAGCTTAGTTGAGGCGGGAACCTACGAGCAGTACTTC
TRBD1,TRBJ1-3,TRBV28,many,CASSYQGTASGNTIYF,TGTGCCAGCAGCTATCAAGGGACAGCCTCTGGAAACACCATATATTTT
NA,TRBJ1-5,TRBV12-3/TRBV12-4,few,CASSQGGYQPQHF,TGTGCCAGCAGCCAAGGGGGGTATCAGCCCCAGCATTTT
NA,TRBJ2-1,TRBV19,few,CASSLTRRPPYNEQFF,TGTGCCAGTAGTCTGACTAGGAGACCCCCCTACAATGAGCAGTTCTTC
NA,TRBJ2-7,TRBV18,many,CASSPRDRTYEQYF,TGTGCCAGCTCACCACGGGACCGAACCTACGAGCAGTACTTC
NA,TRBJ1-1,TRBV6-9,NA,CASSYLRVKDTEAFF,TGTGCCAGCAGTTACCTACGGGTGAAGGACACTGAAGCTTTCTTT
NA,TRBJ2-4,TRBV18,many,CASSPLMDRRGIQYF,TGTGCCAGCTCACCACTTATGGACAGGCGGGGCATTCAGTACTTC
TRBD1,TRBJ2-1,TRBV27,many,CASSLERGPYNEQFF,TGTGCCAGCAGTTTGGAGAGGGGGCCCTACAATGAGCAGTTCTTC
NA,TRBJ2-3,TRBV20-1,NA,CSARDYRRGQKYF,TGCAGTGCTAGAGATTATCGGCGGGGCCAGAAGTATTTT
NA,TRBJ2-1,TRBV13,many,CASSSNSGGNEQFF,TGTGCCAGCAGCTCAAACTCTGGGGGCAATGAGCAGTTCTTC
NA,TRBJ1-2,TRBV28,many,CASSSFRGPKDYGYTF,TGTGCCAGCAGTTCATTTCGAGGGCCGAAGGACTATGGCTACACCTTC
NA,TRBJ2-2,TRBV2,NA,CASTGPSGELFF,TGTGCCAGCACGGGGCCCTCCGGGGAGCTGTTTTTT
TRBD1,TRBJ2-7,TRBV9,NA,CASSPWDRHSYEQYF,TGTGCCAGCAGCCCCTGGGACAGGCACTCCTACGAGCAGTACTTC
TRBD2,TRBJ2-7,TRBV20-1,many,CSAKGTSGRYEQYF,TGCAGTGCGAAAGGGACTAGCGGGAGGTACGAGCAGTACTTC
TRBD1,TRBJ1-1,TRBV7-9,NA,CASSEGTATEAFF,TGTGCCAGCAGCGAAGGGACAGCTACTGAAGCTTTCTTT
NA,TRBJ1-1,TRBV7-2,many,CASSFASLGNTEAFF,TGTGCCAGCAGCTTCGCGTCCCTGGGGAACACTGAAGCTTTCTTT
TRBD1,TRBJ1-1,TRBV19,NA,CASTLFAGGAMNTEAFF,TGTGCCAGTACCCTGTTTGCAGGGGGTGCCATGAACACTGAAGCTTTCTTT
NA,TRBJ2-2,TRBV6-1,NA,CASSWQGGWTGELFF,TGTGCCAGCAGCTGGCAGGGAGGATGGACCGGGGAGCTGTTTTTT